This record concerns one T cell receptor beta chain sequence. As yet, its antigen is unknown. This sample is part of a study of T cell responses to AZD1222 COVID-19 vaccine. The CDR3 has 13 residues. V was pared by 0 bases and J by 9 bases, with 10 bases between. Germline V lookup: CDR1 SGHNT, CDR2 YYREEE (reference sequence). Study-wide results and caveats: Possibly, clonal diversity was underestimated; donors were largely white British and included more females.

Data came from immunoSEQ multiplex PCR; TCRdb stores just in-frame clones and leaves some out. In the table there are 97,000 or so clones, 84% of which are singletons. This TCR derives from an adult in good health. Sequences were derived from peripheral blood, sampled on day 0 of AZD1222 vaccination. The chain has TRBV5-4 and TRBJ2-4; tentative D call: TRBD1 (6 bases). The CDR3 reads CASSLDTGSIQYF. The DNA for the CDR3 is TGTGCCAGCAGCTTGGATACAGGGTCCATTCAGTACTTC.